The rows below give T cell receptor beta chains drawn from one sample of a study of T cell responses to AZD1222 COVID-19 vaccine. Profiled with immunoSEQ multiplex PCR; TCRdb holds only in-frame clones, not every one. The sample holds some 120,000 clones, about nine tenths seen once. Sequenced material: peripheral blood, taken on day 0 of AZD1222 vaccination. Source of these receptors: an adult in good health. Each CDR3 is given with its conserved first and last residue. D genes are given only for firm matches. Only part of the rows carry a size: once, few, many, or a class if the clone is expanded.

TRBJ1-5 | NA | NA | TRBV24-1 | TGTGCCACCAGTGGACCGGGAGCCAGCAATCAGCCCCAGCATTTT | CATSGPGASNQPQHF
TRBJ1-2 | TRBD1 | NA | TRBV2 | TGTGCCAGCAGTGGGACAGGGGAAGGCTACACCTTC | CASSGTGEGYTF
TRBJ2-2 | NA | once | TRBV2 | TGTGCCTTCCCCTCCGACGGGGAGCTGTTTTTT | CAFPSDGELFF
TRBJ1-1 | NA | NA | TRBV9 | TGTGCCAGCAGCGTAATGGGAACAGGATCTGAAGCTTTCTTT | CASSVMGTGSEAFF
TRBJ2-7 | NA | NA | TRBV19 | TGTGCCAGTAGTGTGTGGGGGGGCGAGTACGAGCAGTACTTC | CASSVWGGEYEQYF
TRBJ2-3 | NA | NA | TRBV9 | TGTGCCAGCAGCGTAGGATCTACAGGGAAGGCCACAGATACGCAGTATTTT | CASSVGSTGKATDTQYF
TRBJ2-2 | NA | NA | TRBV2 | TGTGCCAGCAAGGGGGGGAGCACCGGGGAGCTGTTTTTT | CASKGGSTGELFF
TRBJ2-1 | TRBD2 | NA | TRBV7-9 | TGTGCCAGCCTCTCGGAACGGACTAGCCGCTACAATGAGCAGTTCTTC | CASLSERTSRYNEQFF
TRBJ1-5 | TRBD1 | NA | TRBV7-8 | TGTGCCAGCAGCGCGACAGGGGGCAGGCAGCCCCAGCATTTT | CASSATGGRQPQHF
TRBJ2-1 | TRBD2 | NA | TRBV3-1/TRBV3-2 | TGTGCCAGCAGCGAGCGGGGGGGCTACAATGAGCAGTTCTTC | CASSERGGYNEQFF
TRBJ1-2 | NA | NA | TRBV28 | TGTGCCAGCAGTCTCCCGCTAGGGGGTGATGGCTACACCTTC | CASSLPLGGDGYTF
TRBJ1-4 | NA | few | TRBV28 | TGTGCCAGCAGTTTTGCGGGGGCGGACGAAAAACTGTTTTTT | CASSFAGADEKLFF
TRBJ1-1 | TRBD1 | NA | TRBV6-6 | TGTGCCAGCACTATCCAGGGGACAGTTAACACTGAAGCTTTCTTT | CASTIQGTVNTEAFF
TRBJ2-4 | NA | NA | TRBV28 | TGTGCCAGCAGTTCCCGTAAGGGCAAAAACATTCAGTACTTC | CASSSRKGKNIQYF
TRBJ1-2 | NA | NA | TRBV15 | TGTGCCACCAGCATAAACAGGCGAGGCTACACCTTC | CATSINRRGYTF
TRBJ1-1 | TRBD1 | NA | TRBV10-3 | TGTGCCATCAGTGAGGCCCATCTCTTACAGGGGGCAGCTTTCTTT | CAISEAHLLQGAAFF
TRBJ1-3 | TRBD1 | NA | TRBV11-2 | TGTGCCAGCAGCTTGGACAGGGCTGGAAACACCATATATTTT | CASSLDRAGNTIYF
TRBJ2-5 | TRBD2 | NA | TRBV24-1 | TGTGCCACCAGTGATGTAGCGGGGGGGCCGGGGACCCAGTACTTC | CATSDVAGGPGTQYF
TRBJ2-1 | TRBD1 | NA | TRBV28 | TGTGCCAGCAGTTCGGAGGACAGGTTCGCCTACAATGAGCAGTTCTTC | CASSSEDRFAYNEQFF
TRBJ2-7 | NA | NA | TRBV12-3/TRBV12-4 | TGTGCCAGCAGTTTGGACATCTCCTACGAGCAGTACTTC | CASSLDISYEQYF
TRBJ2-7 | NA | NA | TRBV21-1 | TGTGCCAGCAGCAACCTCGGCCGAGGGGGTTCCTACGAGCAGTACTTC | CASSNLGRGGSYEQYF
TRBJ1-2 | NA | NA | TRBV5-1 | TGCGCCAGCAGCTCTTCCGTGGGGGGTCGCTATGGCTACACCTTC | CASSSSVGGRYGYTF
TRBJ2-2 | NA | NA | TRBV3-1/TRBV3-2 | TGTGCCAGCAGCCTCCTCAATATCGGGGAGCTGTTTTTT | CASSLLNIGELFF
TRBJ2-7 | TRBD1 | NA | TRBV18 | TGTGCCAGCTCATCTACAGGGGGCTTGATCTACGAGCAGTACTTC | CASSSTGGLIYEQYF
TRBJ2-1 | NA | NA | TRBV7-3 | TGTGCCAGCAGCTTAGGCCAGGACATCTACAATGAGCAGTTCTTC | CASSLGQDIYNEQFF
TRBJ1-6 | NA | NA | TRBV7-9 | TGTGCCAGCAGCTTAGGTCCCGAGGGGCGGGGCTCACCCCTCCACTTT | CASSLGPEGRGSPLHF
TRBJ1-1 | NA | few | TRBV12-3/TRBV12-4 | TGTGCCAGCAGTCCCATAGGGTACACTGAAGCTTTCTTT | CASSPIGYTEAFF
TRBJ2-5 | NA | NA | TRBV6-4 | TGTGCCAGCAGTGAAACGGAAGAGACCCAGTACTTC | CASSETEETQYF
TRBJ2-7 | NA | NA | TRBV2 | TGTGCCAGCAGTGACTCACCCGGCCAACCGATCTACGAGCAGTACTTC | CASSDSPGQPIYEQYF
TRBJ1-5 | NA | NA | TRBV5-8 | TGTGCCAGCAGCCCACCGGGGGATATGGGGCAGCCCCAGCATTTT | CASSPPGDMGQPQHF
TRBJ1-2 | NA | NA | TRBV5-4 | TGTGCCAGCAGCCAAACAGGCCACGGCTACACCTTC | CASSQTGHGYTF
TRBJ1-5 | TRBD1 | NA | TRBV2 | TGTGCCACAGGACAGGGTTCGGGTGTGGGTCAGCCCCAGCATTTT | CATGQGSGVGQPQHF
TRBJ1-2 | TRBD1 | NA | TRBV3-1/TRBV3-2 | TGTGCCAGCAGCCAAGATGGGGACAGGGGGGGCTCCCCCTCCTATGGCTACACCTTC | CASSQDGDRGGSPSYGYTF
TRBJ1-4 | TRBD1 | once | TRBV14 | TGTGCCAGCAGCCAATGGGGAAGGGGGCCTAATGAAAAACTGTTTTTT | CASSQWGRGPNEKLFF
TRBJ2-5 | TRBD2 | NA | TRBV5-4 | TGTGCCAGCAGCCCGGGGGGGACTAGCGGGGGTCCAGAGACCCAGTACTTC | CASSPGGTSGGPETQYF
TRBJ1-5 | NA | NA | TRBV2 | TGTGCCAGCAGTGACGGTAGGGGGTTGCAGCCCCAGCATTTT | CASSDGRGLQPQHF
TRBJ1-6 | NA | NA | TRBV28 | TGTGCCAGCAGGCCAGCGTCGACTGCTAATTCACCCCTCCACTTT | CASRPASTANSPLHF
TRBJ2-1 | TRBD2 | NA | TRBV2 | TGTGCCAGCAGTGAAGGGGGGGGTTTCAATGAGCAGTTCTTC | CASSEGGGFNEQFF
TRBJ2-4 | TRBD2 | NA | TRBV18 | TGTGCCAGCTCACCACTTGCAGCGGGGGGGCCCAAAAACATTCAGTACTTC | CASSPLAAGGPKNIQYF
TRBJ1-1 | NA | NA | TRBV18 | TGTGCCAGCTCACCAGGGCCCGAGGCCACTGAAGCTTTCTTT | CASSPGPEATEAFF
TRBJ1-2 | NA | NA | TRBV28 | TGTGCCAGCAGTAAGGACACCAACTATGGCTACACCTTC | CASSKDTNYGYTF
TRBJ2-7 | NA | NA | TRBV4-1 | TGCGCCAGCAGCCAAGTATTAATTCTCGGCTACGAGCAGTACTTC | CASSQVLILGYEQYF
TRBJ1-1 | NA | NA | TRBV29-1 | TGCAGCGCCAGGGGAATGAACACTGAAGCTTTCTTT | CSARGMNTEAFF
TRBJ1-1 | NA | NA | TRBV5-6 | TGTGCCAGCAGCCATCGAGGCAGAACTGAAGCTTTCTTT | CASSHRGRTEAFF
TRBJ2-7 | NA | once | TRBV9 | TGTGCCAGCAGCCCACCAGAAGCTAACTCCTACGAGCAGTACTTC | CASSPPEANSYEQYF
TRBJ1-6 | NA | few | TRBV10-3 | TGTGCCATCAGTGAGTCCCCCCGGGAACAGGCTCTCCACTTT | CAISESPREQALHF
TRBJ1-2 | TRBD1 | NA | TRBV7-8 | TGTGCCAGCAGCTTAGCGCAACAGGGGGCGAATGGCTACACCTTC | CASSLAQQGANGYTF
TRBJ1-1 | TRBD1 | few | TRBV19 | TGTGCCAGTGTGGGACAGGGGCACACTGAAGCTTTCTTT | CASVGQGHTEAFF
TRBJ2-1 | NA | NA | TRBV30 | TGTGCCTGGAGGTCTGGGAGCTCCTACAATGAGCAGTTCTTC | CAWRSGSSYNEQFF
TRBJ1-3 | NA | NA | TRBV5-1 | TGCGCCAGCAGCTTGGTAGGGGATTTCTCTGGAAACACCATATATTTT | CASSLVGDFSGNTIYF
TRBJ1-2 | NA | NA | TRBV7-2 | TGTGCCAGCAGTCATACAACCGACTGGTACTACACCTTC | CASSHTTDWYYTF